A selection of T cell receptor beta chains follows, all from one sample in a study of regulatory T cells in long-lasting Graves disease. MiXCR, run by TCRdb on the multiplex PCR reads, gives a single entry per CDR3 protein. In the table there are about 320,000 distinct CDR3 sequences, about a sixth of which are singletons. Material: peripheral blood mononuclear cells (PBMCs), obtained at new diagnosis, from a patient treated with antithyroid drugs. The receptors stem from a female donor with Graves disease. Both conserved end residues are part of each CDR3. A D gene is named only where the DNA matches it firmly. Only part of the rows carry a size: once, few, many, or a class if the clone is expanded.

d_call clone_size j_call v_call cdr3_aa cdr3_nt
- many TRBJ2-1 TRBV12-3/TRBV12-4 CASSPLQDTLGNEQFF TGTGCCAGCAGTCCCTTACAGGACACACTGGGCAATGAGCAGTTCTTC
TRBD2 many TRBJ2-5 TRBV6-5 CASSYERDGETQYF TGTGCCAGCAGTTACGAGCGGGATGGTGAGACCCAGTACTTC
- many TRBJ2-3 TRBV6-1 CASSALESTDTQYF TGTGCCAGCAGTGCCCTTGAGTCCACAGATACGCAGTATTTT
- many TRBJ2-7 TRBV5-6 CASSLEQFSSYEQYF TGTGCCAGCAGCTTGGAACAGTTCAGCTCCTACGAGCAGTACTTC
- many TRBJ2-1 TRBV9 CASSVVLGDLREQFF TGTGCCAGCAGCGTAGTGCTAGGGGATTTAAGAGAGCAGTTCTTC
TRBD1 few TRBJ2-7 TRBV4-1 CASSQEGGTGTSYEQYF TGCGCCAGCAGCCAAGAGGGGGGGACAGGGACATCCTACGAGCAGTACTTC
- few TRBJ2-7 TRBV11-3 CASSIPGLLYEQYF TGTGCCAGCAGCATACCCGGACTTCTCTACGAGCAGTACTTC
- - TRBJ2-1 TRBV18 CASSPAQYNEQFF TGTGCCAGCTCACCCGCGCAGTACAATGAGCAGTTCTTC
- many TRBJ1-5 TRBV28 CASHRSGPNQPQHF TGTGCCAGCCACCGGTCGGGGCCTAATCAGCCCCAGCATTTT
TRBD1 many TRBJ2-7 TRBV27 CASSSTLQGARSYEQYF TGTGCCAGCAGTTCAACCCTACAGGGGGCCCGCTCCTACGAGCAGTACTTC
- many TRBJ1-5 TRBV12-3/TRBV12-4 CASSLASLQPQHF TGTGCCAGCAGTTTAGCCTCACTACAGCCCCAGCATTTT
TRBD1 many TRBJ2-5 TRBV27 CASSYPGQGLETQYF TGTGCCAGCAGTTATCCGGGACAGGGATTGGAGACCCAGTACTTC
- many TRBJ2-5 TRBV5-6 CASSLWGEGEETQYF TGTGCCAGCAGCCTTTGGGGCGAGGGCGAAGAGACCCAGTACTTC
- many TRBJ1-2 TRBV5-1 CASSPIMGGGYTF TGCGCCAGCAGCCCGATTATGGGAGGAGGCTACACCTTC
- many TRBJ2-3 TRBV3-1 CASSQDRYVGTDTQYF TGTGCCAGCAGCCAAGATCGATATGTGGGCACAGATACGCAGTATTTT
- few TRBJ2-7 TRBV28 CASGLVGHYEQYF TGTGCCAGCGGACTAGTGGGACACTACGAGCAGTACTTC
- many TRBJ2-1 TRBV10-3 CAISVLQGVGPNEQFF TGTGCCATCAGTGTGTTACAGGGAGTGGGCCCTAATGAGCAGTTCTTC
TRBD2 many TRBJ2-5 TRBV12-3/TRBV12-4 CASKTSGSVETQYF TGTGCCAGCAAGACTAGCGGGAGCGTCGAGACCCAGTACTTC
- - TRBJ1-4 TRBV18 CASSPVRLLGTNEKLFF TGTGCCAGCTCACCAGTCAGGCTGCTTGGAACTAATGAAAAACTGTTTTTT
TRBD2 many TRBJ2-5 TRBV7-2 CASSSLAGGPGHETQYF TGTGCCAGCAGCTCCCTGGCGGGAGGCCCGGGGCACGAGACCCAGTACTTC
- many TRBJ2-7 TRBV29-1 CSVQGGVQTYEQYF TGCAGCGTCCAAGGTGGAGTACAGACCTACGAGCAGTACTTC
TRBD2 few TRBJ2-3 TRBV3-1 CASSLRTSGFTDTQYF TGTGCCAGCAGCCTGAGGACTAGCGGCTTCACAGATACGCAGTATTTT
- few TRBJ1-4 TRBV6-1 CASSLVRSEKLFF TGTGCCAGCAGCCTCGTGAGATCTGAAAAACTGTTTTTT
TRBD1 many TRBJ2-7 TRBV6-1 CASTRDRVSYEQYF TGTGCCAGCACTAGGGACAGGGTGAGCTACGAGCAGTACTTC
- many TRBJ1-2 TRBV19 CASRTANYGYTF TGTGCCAGTAGGACGGCAAACTATGGCTACACCTTC
- - TRBJ2-7 TRBV20-1 CSAIIAHEQYF TGCAGTGCTATAATCGCCCACGAGCAGTACTTC
TRBD2 many TRBJ2-7 TRBV9 CASSVGLADTYEQYF TGTGCCAGCAGCGTAGGACTAGCGGACACCTACGAGCAGTACTTC
TRBD2 - TRBJ2-7 TRBV19 CASSITSGGYEQYF TGTGCCAGTAGTATAACTAGCGGAGGGTACGAGCAGTACTTC
- - TRBJ2-1 TRBV27 CASSFYPQRPGSYNEQFF TGTGCCAGCAGTTTTTATCCCCAGCGGCCAGGCTCCTACAATGAGCAGTTCTTC
TRBD1 many TRBJ2-1 TRBV5-1 CASSPRPQGANYNEQFF TGCGCCAGCAGCCCTAGGCCACAGGGGGCCAACTACAATGAGCAGTTCTTC
- many TRBJ2-7 TRBV5-1 CASSLKDEQYF TGTGCCAGCAGCTTAAAGGACGAGCAGTACTTC
- - TRBJ2-6 TRBV12-3/TRBV12-4 CASSLQAPGANVLTF TGTGCCAGCAGCCTACAGGCGCCTGGGGCCAACGTCCTGACTTTC
- many TRBJ2-2 TRBV5-4 CASSLGSVETGELFF TGTGCCAGCAGCTTGGGCAGCGTCGAGACCGGGGAGCTGTTTTTT
- many TRBJ2-2 TRBV6-5 CASSSKGLVAGELFF TGTGCCAGCAGTTCAAAGGGGTTGGTAGCCGGGGAGCTGTTTTTT
- many TRBJ1-4 TRBV5-1 CASSLGEATNEKLFF TGCGCCAGCAGCTTGGGGGAAGCAACTAATGAAAAACTGTTTTTT
TRBD1 few TRBJ2-1 TRBV7-9 CASSYPGQVYNEQFF TGTGCCAGCAGCTATCCGGGACAGGTTTACAATGAGCAGTTCTTC
TRBD1 many TRBJ2-2 TRBV6-1 CASRRDRGAAGELFF TGTGCCAGCAGGCGGGACAGGGGGGCGGCCGGGGAGCTGTTTTTT
TRBD2 - TRBJ2-3 TRBV13 CASSFSKRGRSTDTQYF TGTGCCAGCAGCTTCTCAAAGCGGGGGCGTAGCACAGATACGCAGTATTTT
TRBD1 many TRBJ2-7 TRBV7-8 CASRGTRQGAVRQYF TGTGCCAGCAGGGGGACGAGACAGGGTGCGGTACGGCAGTACTTC
- once TRBJ1-5 TRBV2 CASSDGQPQHF TGTGCCAGCAGTGACGGTCAGCCCCAGCATTTT
TRBD2 many TRBJ2-2 TRBV20-1 CSARGSGELFF TGCAGTGCGCGGGGGTCCGGGGAGCTGTTTTTT
- few TRBJ1-5 TRBV6-1 CASSMRAGNQPQHF TGTGCCAGCAGTATGAGGGCAGGGAATCAGCCCCAGCATTTT
- many TRBJ1-1 TRBV5-1 CASSLVAGTTEAFF TGCGCCAGCAGCTTGGTGGCAGGGACCACTGAAGCTTTCTTT
- many TRBJ1-1 TRBV5-6 CASSLFGDTEAFF TGTGCCAGCAGCTTGTTCGGGGACACTGAAGCTTTCTTT
- many TRBJ2-5 TRBV28 CASSLRIETQYF TGTGCCAGCAGTTTAAGAATAGAGACCCAGTACTTC
TRBD2 many TRBJ2-3 TRBV20-1 CSAPKREGTDTQYF TGCAGTGCTCCTAAGCGGGAGGGTACAGATACGCAGTATTTT
TRBD1 many TRBJ2-5 TRBV7-9 CASSPTGVSQETQYF TGTGCCAGCAGCCCGACAGGGGTGTCCCAAGAGACCCAGTACTTC
- many TRBJ2-7 TRBV7-9 CASSLDSYGTYEQYF TGTGCCAGCAGTCTCGATTCCTACGGGACCTACGAGCAGTACTTC
TRBD2 many TRBJ2-7 TRBV19 CASSIEGTSERYEQYF TGTGCCAGTAGTATAGAAGGGACTAGCGAGAGATACGAGCAGTACTTC
- many TRBJ2-7 TRBV20-1 CSARRGSDSEQYF TGCAGTGCTAGGCGGGGATCGGACTCCGAGCAGTACTTC
- many TRBJ2-1 TRBV7-2 CASSLASHNEQFF TGTGCCAGCAGCTTAGCAAGCCACAATGAGCAGTTCTTC
- many TRBJ1-1 TRBV9 CASSAGLRVNTEAFF TGTGCCAGCAGCGCCGGCCTCAGGGTAAACACTGAAGCTTTCTTT